Below, 6 T cell receptor beta chains from the same sample are listed, as sequenced in a study of CD8+CD57+ T cells in acquired aplastic anemia. Only patients with CD8+CD57+ cell expansion on flow cytometry were chosen for sequencing. Genomic DNA, serving as template, underwent TCR beta VDJ and CDR3 profiling. TCRdb independently ran MiXCR on the reads; one entry per CDR3 protein. The table records around 250,000 distinct CDR3 sequences, about 80% of them present only once. Sequencing was performed on sorted CD4+, CD8+, or CD8+CD57+ T cells (not recorded which) from PBMCs. The receptor set was obtained from a human donor with aplastic anemia.

Concerning this clonotype: A read error is likely, as this CDR3 ends without the conserved phenylalanine or tryptophan. The limits of the CDR3 on the DNA are not certain, so only TCRdb's listed CDR3 is given. The chain carries TRBV19 and TRBJ2-1; the table's D call TRBD1 went unverified against the DNA. The CDR3 is made up of 15 amino acids, end residues included. Looked up from germline, CDR1 is LNHDA and CDR2 is SQIVND (reference sequence). This CDR3 is CASSIAGGADQQRSV.

This clonotype was found a few times. V gene TRBV5-8 combines with J gene TRBJ2-5; 8 nucleotides match TRBD1. The germline V gene encodes CDR1 SGHTS and CDR2 YDEGEE. The CDR3 runs 15 residues. V shed 0 bases and J 3 bases; nucleotides not matched to a gene: 4. DNA of the CDR3: TGTGCCAGCAGCTTGGACAGGGGGACAAAAGAGACCCAGTACTTC. Its protein product is CASSLDRGTKETQYF.

This clonotype was recorded many times. One junction end disagrees with the germline gene, perhaps due to a read error. The chain is built from TRBV4-3 and TRBJ1-3; tentative D call: TRBD1 (5 bases). Germline loops: CDR1 LGHNA, CDR2 YSLEER. The CDR3 extends over 13 amino acids. CDR3 sequence: CTSSGGSGNTIYF. Written as DNA, the CDR3 is TGCACCAGCAGCGGGGGCTCTGGAAACACCATATATTTT.

This sequence joins TRBV19 and TRBJ2-3; 7 bases agree with TRBD1. This CDR3 spans 19 amino acids. The trim removed 7 bases at V and 4 bases at J, leaving 23 bases unmatched. Germline V gene lookup returns CDR1 LNHDA and CDR2 SQIVND (reference sequence). Written as DNA, the CDR3 is TGTGCCAGTACCTCGCGGCCATATGGACAGGACTTAATTGCAGATACGCAGTATTTT. It translates to CASTSRPYGQDLIADTQYF.

A note on this clonotype: The limits of the CDR3 on the DNA are not certain, so only TCRdb's listed CDR3 is given. The V call is TRBV9, the J call TRBJ1-2. The CDR3 is 15 residues long, ends included. In germline, CDR1 is SGDLS, CDR2 YYNGEE. The CDR3 is CASGVRGNIQYFDTF.

The gene calls are TRBV2 and TRBJ2-1, with TRBD2 as a possible D gene (5 bases). V gave up 6 bases and J gave up 8 bases, with 23 bases separating them. The CDR3 is 16 residues long. The germline CDR1 and CDR2 sequences are SNHLY and FYNNEI. This CDR3 is CASSLGSGNGKDEQFF. In nucleotides, the CDR3 is TGTGCCAGCAGCTTGGGAAGCGGAAACGGTAAGGATGAGCAGTTCTTC.